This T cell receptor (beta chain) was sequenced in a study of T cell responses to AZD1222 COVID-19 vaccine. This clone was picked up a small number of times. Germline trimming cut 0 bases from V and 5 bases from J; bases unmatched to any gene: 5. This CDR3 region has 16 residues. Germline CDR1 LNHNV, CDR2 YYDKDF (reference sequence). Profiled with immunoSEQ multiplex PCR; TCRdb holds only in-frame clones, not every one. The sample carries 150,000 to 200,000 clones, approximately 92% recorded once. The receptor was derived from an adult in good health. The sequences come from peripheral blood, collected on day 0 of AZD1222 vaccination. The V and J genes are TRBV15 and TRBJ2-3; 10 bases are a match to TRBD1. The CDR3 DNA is TGTGCCACCAGCAGAGATCTGGGACAGGGGAAAGATACGCAGTATTTT. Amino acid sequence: CATSRDLGQGKDTQYF.